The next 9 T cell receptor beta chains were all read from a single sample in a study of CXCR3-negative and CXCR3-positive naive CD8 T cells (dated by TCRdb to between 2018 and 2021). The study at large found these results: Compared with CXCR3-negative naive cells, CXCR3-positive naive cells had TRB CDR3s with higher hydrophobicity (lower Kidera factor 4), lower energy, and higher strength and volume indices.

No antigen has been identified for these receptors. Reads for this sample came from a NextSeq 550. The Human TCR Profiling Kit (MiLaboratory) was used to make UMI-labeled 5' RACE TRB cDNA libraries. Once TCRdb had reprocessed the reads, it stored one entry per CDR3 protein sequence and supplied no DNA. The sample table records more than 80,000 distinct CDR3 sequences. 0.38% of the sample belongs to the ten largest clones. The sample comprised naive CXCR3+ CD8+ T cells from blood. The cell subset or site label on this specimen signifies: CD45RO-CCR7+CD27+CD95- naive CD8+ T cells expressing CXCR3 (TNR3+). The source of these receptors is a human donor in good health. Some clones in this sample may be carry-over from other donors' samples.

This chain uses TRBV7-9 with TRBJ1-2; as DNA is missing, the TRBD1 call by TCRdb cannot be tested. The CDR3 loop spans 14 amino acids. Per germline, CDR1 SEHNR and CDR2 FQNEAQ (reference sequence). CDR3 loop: CASSLDREDYGYTF.

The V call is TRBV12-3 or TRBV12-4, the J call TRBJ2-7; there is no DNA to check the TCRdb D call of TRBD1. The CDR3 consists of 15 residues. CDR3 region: CASSPYPPRTGEQYF.

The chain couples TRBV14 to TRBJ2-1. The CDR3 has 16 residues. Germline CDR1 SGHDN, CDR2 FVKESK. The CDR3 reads CASSQDQGGAFNEQFF.

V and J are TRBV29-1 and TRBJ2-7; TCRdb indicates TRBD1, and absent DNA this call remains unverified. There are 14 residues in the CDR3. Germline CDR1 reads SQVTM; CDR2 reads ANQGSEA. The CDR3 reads CSVEDGGRLYEQYF.

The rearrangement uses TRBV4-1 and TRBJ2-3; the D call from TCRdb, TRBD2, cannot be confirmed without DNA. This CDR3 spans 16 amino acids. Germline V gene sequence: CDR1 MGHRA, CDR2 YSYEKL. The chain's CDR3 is CASSQALAGSTDTQYF.

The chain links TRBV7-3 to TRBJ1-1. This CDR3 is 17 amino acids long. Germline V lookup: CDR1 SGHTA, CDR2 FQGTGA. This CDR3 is CASSLTVVGTGNTEAFF. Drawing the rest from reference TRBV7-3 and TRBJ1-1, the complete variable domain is GAGVSQTPSNKVTEKGKYVELRCDPISGHTALYWYRQSLGQGPEFLIYFQGTGAADDSGLPNDRFFAVRPEGSVSTLKIQRTERGDSAVYLCASSLTVVGTGNTEAFFGQGTRLTVV.

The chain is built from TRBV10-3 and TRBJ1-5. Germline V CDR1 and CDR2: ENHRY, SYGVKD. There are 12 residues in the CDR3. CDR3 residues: CAISGSGQPQHF.

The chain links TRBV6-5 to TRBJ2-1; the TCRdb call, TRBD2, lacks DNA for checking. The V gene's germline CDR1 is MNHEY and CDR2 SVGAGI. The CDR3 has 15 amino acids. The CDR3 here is CARSYSSGLAGREFF.

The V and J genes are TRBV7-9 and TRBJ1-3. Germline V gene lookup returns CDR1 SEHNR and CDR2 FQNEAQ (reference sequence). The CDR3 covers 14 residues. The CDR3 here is CASSLTDSGNTIYF.